This T cell receptor (beta chain) was documented in a study of T-cell memory formation after mild COVID-19. This clonotype was observed many times. TCRdb processed the 5' RACE reads anew with MiXCR; each CDR3 protein has one entry. The data hold about 300,000 distinct CDR3 sequences, with just under 20% observed a single time. In germline, CDR1 is DFQATT, CDR2 SNEGSKA (reference sequence). This CDR3 contains 15 residues. Germline trimming cut 5 bases from V and 4 bases from J; bases unmatched to any gene: 10. The receptor's source is a man between 18 and 35 years old who had mild COVID-19 (a few samples of this study predate the infection). Cell type and time point are not known. This sequence joins TRBV20-1 and TRBJ2-3; 9 bases map to TRBD2. Input material: PBMCs or a T cell subset sorted from them (not recorded which). The CDR3 DNA follows: TGCAGTGCTCCCTGGGCGGGGGGGCCGGCAGATACGCAGTATTTT. This gives the protein CSAPWAGGPADTQYF.